This T cell receptor beta chain was found in a study of blood T cell repertoires in COVID-19. Study details: From T cells, B-cell-depleted T cells, or PBMCs came the material, which was cDNA or gDNA.

Using immunoSEQ multiplex PCR, the repertoire was profiled, and TCRdb retains in-frame clones only, with some absent. Here the sample spans around 300,000 clones, around 85% being singletons. The CDR3 is 12 residues long. Trimming shortened V by 7 bases and J by 4 bases, and 10 bases separated the two germline ends. The rearrangement uses TRBV12-3 or TRBV12-4 and TRBJ1-1; D might be TRBD1 (6 bases). Sequenced: peripheral blood. The sequence derives from a human donor in a cohort sampled during active COVID-19. The CDR3 here is CASIRGITEAFF. The DNA of the CDR3 is TGTGCCAGCATCAGGGGTATCACTGAAGCTTTCTTT.